The TCR beta chain described here comes from a study of human T cells and chemical hapten exposure. Study background: Predominantly women, the patients had alopecia areata, totalis or universalis.

The CDR3 spans 15 residues. V was pared by 5 bases and J by 3 bases, with 14 bases between. This clonotype was seen more than once but under ten times. From the RACE reads, TCRdb called clonotypes with MiXCR, one entry per CDR3 protein. Of 52,000 or so distinct CDR3 sequences listed, 9.9% are singletons. Indicated time point: pre-sensitization, week 0. The treatment: therapeutic diphenylcyclopropenone sensitization with weekly scalp DPC. The chain combines TRBV12-3 or TRBV12-4 with TRBJ2-1; D may match TRBD1 or TRBD2 (5 bases each). The clonotype comes from a man aged 35 to 55 with alopecia areata. Some clones in this sample may be carry-over from other donors' samples. Sequencing used whole blood, obtained in connection with sensitization to the hapten diphenylcyclopropenone (DPC). The CDR3: CASSPPGPLYNEQFF. CDR3 DNA sequence: TGTGCCAGCAGTCCCCCGGGACCCCTCTACAATGAGCAGTTCTTC.